The TCR beta chain described here comes from a study of regulatory T cells in long-lasting Graves disease. Study findings and constraints: Patients with persistent disease shared some 3,000 public clonotypes, outpacing the roughly 870 shared by new patients.

The V and J ends lost 2 bases and 0 bases, in that order; junction bases with no gene match: 5. The CDR3 runs to 16 residues. Germline V lookup: CDR1 MGHRA, CDR2 YSYEKL. CDR3-region Arm-PCR and iRepertoire HTBI primers produced the TCR beta libraries. TCRdb recomputed calls from the multiplex PCR reads with MiXCR, one row per CDR3 protein. This sample has roughly 320,000 distinct CDR3 sequences, with around 17% found just once. As to time point: newly diagnosed GD, antithyroid drugs for less than 3 months. PBMC RNA was the source of the TCR library. In regard to this clonotype: Its cognate antigen is unknown.

The sample was also linked to a second study, of T cells in Graves' hyperthyroidism and ophthalmopathy. This second study notes: When ophthalmopathy did not progress within 18 months, Graves' hyperthyroidism was considered stable. A first-round RT-PCR of the TCR CDR3 used the HTBI primer set.

The TCR sequence derives from a man between 35 and 55 years old with Graves disease. The chain combines TRBV4-1 with TRBJ2-7; 9 bases line up with TRBD1. The sample consisted of peripheral blood mononuclear cells (PBMCs), taken at new diagnosis, from a patient treated with antithyroid drugs. CDR3 residues: CASSQSDRGSSYEQYF. The CDR3 DNA reads as TGCGCCAGCAGCCAATCCGACAGGGGGAGCTCCTACGAGCAGTACTTC.